Listed below are T cell receptor beta chains from one sample, sequenced in a study of cytomegalovirus exposure and HLA in healthy donors. Only in-frame clones appear in the TCRdb table, and some are missing; sequencing was by immunoSEQ multiplex PCR. In the table there are roughly 150,000 clones, 65% to 80% of which are singletons. The source material was PBMCs. The receptors shown here come from a woman aged 50 to 65 in good health and CMV-seropositive. CDR3s include the opening cysteine and the closing phenylalanine or tryptophan. A D gene is named only where the DNA matches it firmly. Not every row has a clone size; where given, it reads once, few, many or a size class.

>-|-|TRBV29-1|TRBJ2-1
CSEGRGTNEQFF
TGCAGTGAAGGACGGGGTACAAATGAGCAGTTCTTC
>TRBD2|few|TRBV4-2|TRBJ2-1
CASSHSAGGYNYNEQFF
TGTGCCAGCAGCCACTCAGCGGGGGGGTACAATTACAATGAGCAGTTCTTC
>-|-|TRBV10-3|TRBJ1-3
CAITVGNTIYF
TGTGCCATCACGGTTGGAAACACCATATATTTT
>TRBD1|-|TRBV5-1|TRBJ2-7
CASSSRTGTWEQYF
TGCGCCAGCAGCTCAAGGACAGGGACGTGGGAGCAGTACTTC
>TRBD1|-|TRBV4-1|TRBJ1-4
CASSQADRGTGEKLFF
TGCGCCAGCAGCCAGGCGGACAGGGGGACGGGAGAAAAACTGTTTTTT
>-|-|TRBV5-1|TRBJ2-2
CASSLAGGGTGELFF
TGCGCCAGCAGCTTGGCGGGGGGCGGCACCGGGGAGCTGTTTTTT
>-|few|TRBV7-8|TRBJ2-7
CASSLASTTSSAASYEQYF
TGTGCCAGCAGCTTAGCGTCAACGACCAGTTCAGCGGCGTCCTACGAGCAGTACTTC
>TRBD2|-|TRBV5-6|TRBJ2-2
CASSRGLAGGGTGELFF
TGTGCCAGCAGCCGGGGACTAGCGGGGGGAGGCACCGGGGAGCTGTTTTTT
>-|-|TRBV19|TRBJ2-1
CASSPLSLTSSGYNEQFF
TGTGCCAGTAGTCCCCTCTCCTTGACTAGTTCGGGGTACAATGAGCAGTTCTTC
>-|-|TRBV2|TRBJ2-1
CASSLITLVFEQFF
TGTGCCAGCAGCCTTATTACACTAGTTTTTGAGCAGTTCTTC
>TRBD2|-|TRBV6-6|TRBJ2-3
CASSYWRGVADTQYF
TGTGCCAGCAGTTACTGGCGGGGGGTGGCAGATACGCAGTATTTT
>-|-|TRBV27|TRBJ1-1
CASSIRGTLKLGTEAFF
TGTGCCAGCAGTATACGGGGGACTCTAAAACTGGGCACTGAAGCTTTCTTT
>-|-|TRBV19|TRBJ2-7
CASTRQAGINEQYF
TGTGCCAGCACACGACAGGCGGGCATCAACGAGCAGTACTTC
>-|-|TRBV5-3|TRBJ2-1
CARSLGGNLNNEQFF
TGTGCCAGAAGTTTGGGGGGCAACCTCAACAATGAGCAGTTCTTC
>TRBD2|-|TRBV4-1|TRBJ2-2
CASSPQRGGNTGELFF
TGCGCCAGCAGCCCCCAGCGGGGGGGGAACACCGGGGAGCTGTTTTTT
>TRBD2|few|TRBV7-3|TRBJ2-7
CASSLGAGYPYEQYF
TGTGCCAGCAGCTTGGGAGCGGGGTATCCCTACGAGCAGTACTTC
>-|-|TRBV18|TRBJ2-3
CASSVQRRLNTDTQYF
TGTGCCAGCTCGGTGCAGAGGCGATTAAACACAGATACGCAGTATTTT
>-|once|TRBV14|TRBJ1-4
CASSQVSARGEKLFF
TGTGCCAGCAGCCAAGTTTCGGCACGCGGTGAAAAACTGTTTTTT
>TRBD1|-|TRBV2|TRBJ1-5
CASSEFQGATLVQPQHF
TGTGCCAGCAGTGAATTTCAGGGGGCAACTCTTGTGCAGCCCCAGCATTTT
>TRBD2|-|TRBV6-6|TRBJ2-1
CASSYDRLAGGNEQFF
TGTGCCAGCAGTTACGACCGGCTAGCGGGGGGTAATGAGCAGTTCTTC
>TRBD1|-|TRBV4-1|TRBJ1-1
CASSQETGGRTEAFF
TGCGCCAGCAGCCAAGAGACAGGGGGTCGGACTGAAGCTTTCTTT
>-|-|TRBV11-2|TRBJ2-7
CASSLGGGGSFSSEQYF
TGTGCCAGCAGCTTAGGAGGGGGGGGATCTTTTTCCTCCGAGCAGTACTTC
>-|-|TRBV27|TRBJ1-1
CASRAGWNTEAFF
TGTGCCAGCAGGGCGGGCTGGAACACTGAAGCTTTCTTT
>-|once|TRBV5-6|TRBJ1-2
CASSLASSGQGYGYTF
TGTGCCAGCAGCTTGGCTTCGTCGGGCCAGGGCTATGGCTACACCTTC
>TRBD1|once|TRBV29-1|TRBJ2-7
CSAGQVGPYEQYF
TGCAGCGCGGGACAGGTGGGGCCCTACGAGCAGTACTTC
>TRBD1|many|TRBV7-3|TRBJ2-2
CASSPGTGFGGELFF
TGTGCCAGCAGCCCCGGGACAGGGTTTGGCGGGGAGCTGTTTTTT
>TRBD2|-|TRBV4-2|TRBJ2-7
CASSLGAGGGTYEQYF
TGTGCCAGCAGCCTCGGAGCGGGGGGAGGCACCTACGAGCAGTACTTC
>-|-|TRBV7-3|TRBJ2-7
CASSLGAGPSYEQYF
TGTGCCAGCAGCTTAGGTGCGGGGCCCTCCTACGAGCAGTACTTC
>-|once|TRBV9|TRBJ1-1
CASSVVGGGDTEAFF
TGTGCCAGCAGCGTAGTGGGAGGGGGGGACACTGAAGCTTTCTTT
>-|-|TRBV7-2|TRBJ2-5
CASSLGSNQETQYF
TGTGCCAGCAGCTTAGGCAGTAATCAAGAGACCCAGTACTTC
>TRBD1|-|TRBV5-4|TRBJ1-3
CASSLAGTAGNTIYF
TGTGCCAGCAGCTTGGCAGGGACAGCCGGAAACACCATATATTTT
>TRBD2|once|TRBV15|TRBJ2-1
CATSRDLGTPGGYNEQFF
TGTGCCACCAGCAGAGATCTGGGGACCCCCGGGGGGTACAATGAGCAGTTCTTC
>-|-|TRBV5-1|TRBJ2-2
CASSSLHPNTGELFF
TGCGCCAGCAGCTCGTTACACCCGAACACCGGGGAGCTGTTTTTT
>TRBD1|-|TRBV19|TRBJ1-2
CASSAPGTDYGYTF
TGTGCCAGTAGTGCCCCCGGGACAGACTATGGCTACACCTTC
>TRBD1|-|TRBV5-5|TRBJ1-1
CASSPGTENTEAFF
TGTGCCAGCAGCCCCGGGACAGAGAACACTGAAGCTTTCTTT
>-|-|TRBV30|TRBJ1-1
CAWGFSGGTEAFF
TGTGCCTGGGGGTTTTCCGGGGGCACTGAAGCTTTCTTT
>TRBD2|few|TRBV7-9|TRBJ2-3
CASSPAGGGREDTQYF
TGTGCCAGCAGCCCAGCCGGGGGGGGGCGTGAAGATACGCAGTATTTT
>TRBD1|-|TRBV5-1|TRBJ1-1
CASSSRGAMNTEAFF
TGCGCCAGCAGCTCCAGGGGGGCGATGAACACTGAAGCTTTCTTT
>TRBD1|few|TRBV2|TRBJ1-1
CASSVRQGGTEAFF
TGTGCCAGCAGTGTACGACAGGGAGGAACTGAAGCTTTCTTT
>-|few|TRBV11-2|TRBJ2-5
CASSFARQETQYF
TGTGCCAGCAGCTTCGCCCGTCAGGAGACCCAGTACTTC
>TRBD1|-|TRBV4-1|TRBJ2-7
CASSQDPRGTDHYEQYF
TGCGCCAGCAGCCAAGATCCCCGAGGGACAGACCACTACGAGCAGTACTTC
>TRBD2|-|TRBV7-2|TRBJ2-7
CASRRGGATGEQYF
TGTGCCAGCAGACGCGGGGGGGCAACTGGCGAGCAGTACTTC
>TRBD1|-|TRBV18|TRBJ1-2
CASSPSQGALNGYTF
TGTGCCAGCTCACCAAGCCAGGGGGCACTTAATGGCTACACCTTC
>TRBD2|-|TRBV11-2|TRBJ2-1
CASSLDGLAGGQLYNEQFF
TGTGCCAGCAGCTTAGATGGTCTAGCGGGGGGGCAATTATACAATGAGCAGTTCTTC
>-|-|TRBV5-1|TRBJ1-2
CASSLDALGIYGYTF
TGCGCCAGCAGCTTGGACGCCCTTGGCATCTATGGCTACACCTTC
>-|-|TRBV9|TRBJ1-6
CASSVDWSFPDSSYNSPLHF
TGTGCCAGCAGCGTAGATTGGTCTTTTCCGGACAGCTCCTATAATTCACCCCTCCACTTT
>TRBD1|-|TRBV2|TRBJ1-2
CASSGQGAGGYTF
TGTGCCAGCAGTGGACAGGGGGCAGGTGGCTACACCTTC
>TRBD2|-|TRBV7-9|TRBJ2-1
CASSFPRLAGGRNEQFF
TGTGCCAGCAGCTTCCCCCGACTAGCGGGGGGAAGGAATGAGCAGTTCTTC
>-|few|TRBV7-9|TRBJ1-1
CASSLGGGEEAFF
TGTGCCAGCAGCCTCGGTGGTGGAGAAGAAGCTTTCTTT
>TRBD1|-|TRBV2|TRBJ2-7
CASRAQGVSYEQYF
TGTGCCAGCAGAGCACAGGGGGTCTCCTACGAGCAGTACTTC
>-|-|TRBV2|TRBJ2-1
CASSVSGRWSYNEQFF
TGTGCCAGCAGTGTATCTGGCCGCTGGTCCTACAATGAGCAGTTCTTC
>TRBD2|-|TRBV2|TRBJ2-7
CASGTSGVSYEQYF
TGTGCCAGCGGGACTAGCGGGGTCTCGTACGAGCAGTACTTC
>-|-|TRBV5-4|TRBJ2-7
CASSPYDSGEQYF
TGTGCCAGCAGTCCCTATGACTCCGGCGAGCAGTACTTC
>TRBD2|-|TRBV5-1|TRBJ2-5
CASSFGLAGGQETQYF
TGCGCCAGCAGCTTCGGACTAGCGGGGGGGCAAGAGACCCAGTACTTC